This T cell receptor (beta chain) was profiled in a study of metastatic and nonmetastatic thyroid tumors. Study overall: Repertoires from blood and tumor or nodule tissue of malignant and benign thyroid patients were compared.

Deletions cut 3 bases from V and 5 bases from J, with 10 bases between. This CDR3 contains 13 residues. Germline CDR1 SGHTA, CDR2 FQGNSA. Treatment of any kind had been given to no patient before thyroid surgery. MiXCR re-clonotyped the PCR reads for TCRdb. Among about 13,000 clones listed, around a third were seen once. Input material: tumor tissue. This clonotype was sampled from a male donor with papillary thyroid cancer or a benign thyroid nodule (not recorded which). Some clones in this sample may be carry-over from other donors' samples. V usage is TRBV7-2 and J usage is TRBJ1-1; D gene ambiguous. Written as DNA, the CDR3 is TGTGCCAGCAGCTTCACCGTGAGGACTGAAGCTTTCTTT. It translates to CASSFTVRTEAFF.